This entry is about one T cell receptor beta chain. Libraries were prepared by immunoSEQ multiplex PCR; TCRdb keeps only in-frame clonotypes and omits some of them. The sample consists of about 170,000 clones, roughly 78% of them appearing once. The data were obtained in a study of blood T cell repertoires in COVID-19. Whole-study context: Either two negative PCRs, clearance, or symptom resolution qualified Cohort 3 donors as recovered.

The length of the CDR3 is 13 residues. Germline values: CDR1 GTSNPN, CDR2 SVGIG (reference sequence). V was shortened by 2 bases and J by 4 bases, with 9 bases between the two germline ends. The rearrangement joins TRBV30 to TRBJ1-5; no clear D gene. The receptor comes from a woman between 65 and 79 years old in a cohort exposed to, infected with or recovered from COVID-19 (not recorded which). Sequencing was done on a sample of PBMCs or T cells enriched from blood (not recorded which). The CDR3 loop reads CAWSLEPNQPQHF. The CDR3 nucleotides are TGTGCCTGGAGTCTAGAGCCAAATCAGCCCCAGCATTTT. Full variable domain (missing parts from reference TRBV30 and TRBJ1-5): SQTIHQWPATLVQPVGSPLSLECTVEGTSNPNLYWYRQAAGRGLQLLFYSVGIGQISSEVPQNLSASRPQDRQFILSSKKLLLSDSGFYLCAWSLEPNQPQHFGDGTRLSIL.